A selection of T cell receptor beta chains follows, all from one sample in a study of T cells in Graves' hyperthyroidism and ophthalmopathy. One entry per CDR3 protein, called by TCRdb with MiXCR from the multiplex PCR reads. The sample carries a few hundred thousand distinct CDR3 sequences, 13% to 15% recorded once. Specimen: blood. The receptors come from a woman under 30 with Graves' hyperthyroidism. Both conserved end residues are part of each CDR3. The D gene is left open where the match is weak. Only part of the rows carry a size: once, few, many, or a class if the clone is expanded.

clone_size j_call v_call d_call cdr3_nt cdr3_aa
. TRBJ2-3 TRBV5-1 . TGCGCCAGCAGGCTCCTCCCGGCGTCGGATACGCAGTATTTT CASRLLPASDTQYF
many TRBJ1-1 TRBV12-3/TRBV12-4 . TGTGCCAGCAGCTCACCGGGACACCTTGAAGCTTTCTTT CASSSPGHLEAFF
few TRBJ1-4 TRBV6-5 TRBD1 TGTGCCAGCAGTTACTCGGCAGGGGGGAAAGAAAAACTGTTTTTT CASSYSAGGKEKLFF
. TRBJ2-1 TRBV9 TRBD2 TGTGCCAGCAGCGGTACGACCCGGCGGACTAGCGGGACGGGTCGCAATGAGCAGTTCTTC CASSGTTRRTSGTGRNEQFF
few TRBJ2-7 TRBV10-1 . TGCGCCAGCAGTGAAACCCGGGGCAGCTACGAGCAGTACTTC CASSETRGSYEQYF
many TRBJ2-2 TRBV12-3/TRBV12-4 . TGTGCCAGCAGTTTAATGAGCGGGGAGCTGTTTTTT CASSLMSGELFF
. TRBJ1-1 TRBV4-1 . TGCGCCAGCAGCCAAGATCCTCCGGACTGGTCGAACACTGAAGCTTTCTTT CASSQDPPDWSNTEAFF
few TRBJ1-2 TRBV3-1 TRBD1 TGTGCCAGCAGCCCGACCCCGGGACAGAGGTTTAACTATGGCTACACCTTC CASSPTPGQRFNYGYTF
few TRBJ1-2 TRBV13 . TGTGCCAGCAGCTCACCGGGCCTAACCAACTATGGCTACACCTTC CASSSPGLTNYGYTF
many TRBJ2-7 TRBV20-1 TRBD2 TGCAGTGCTGCTGGGACTAGCGGGTATACCTACGAGCAGTACTTC CSAAGTSGYTYEQYF
few TRBJ2-7 TRBV30 . TGTGCCTGGGGACCCGGTGGGCCCTACGAGCAGTACTTC CAWGPGGPYEQYF
. TRBJ1-5 TRBV18 TRBD1 TGTGCCAGCTCACCGGGGGACAGTTTTTTGGCCCAGCATTTT CASSPGDSFLAQHF
. TRBJ1-5 TRBV20-1 . TGCAGTGCTAGAGAGGGGGCGCCGATTGGCAATCAGCCCCAGCATTTT CSAREGAPIGNQPQHF
few TRBJ2-3 TRBV5-1 . TGCGCCAGCAGCTTGGTTTCCCCCACAGATACGCAGTATTTT CASSLVSPTDTQYF
. TRBJ2-5 TRBV11-1 . TGTGCCAGCAGCCCGAATCCGTATACGGGACAAGAGACCCAGTACTTC CASSPNPYTGQETQYF
. TRBJ2-1 TRBV12-3/TRBV12-4 TRBD2 TGTGCCAGCAGTTTCTCTAAAAGCGGGGCCAATGAGCAGTTCTTC CASSFSKSGANEQFF
. TRBJ2-4 TRBV7-2 TRBD1 TGTGCCAGCAGCCCTCAGACAGGGCGAGCCAAAAACATTCAGTACTTC CASSPQTGRAKNIQYF
many TRBJ2-1 TRBV12-3/TRBV12-4 . TGTGCCAGCAGTTTGGGACGGCGTGGGTACAATGAGCAGTTCTTC CASSLGRRGYNEQFF
many TRBJ2-1 TRBV4-1 . TGCGCCAGCAGCCCTAGCGTCGAACAGTTCTTC CASSPSVEQFF
many TRBJ2-5 TRBV27 . TGTGCCAGCAGTTTAAACAGGGATTTGGAGACCCAGTACTTC CASSLNRDLETQYF
many TRBJ2-3 TRBV5-1 TRBD2 TGCGCCAGCAGCTTGGTAATAGCGGGAGGGCCGGACACAGATACGCAGTATTTT CASSLVIAGGPDTDTQYF
few TRBJ1-2 TRBV6-5 TRBD1 TGTGCCAGCAGTTACTCCGACAGGGTACTCTCTCCGCAAGGCTACACCTTC CASSYSDRVLSPQGYTF
many TRBJ2-3 TRBV11-2 . TGTGCCAGCAGCTTAGTTGGGTTAGCGACAGATACGCAGTATTTT CASSLVGLATDTQYF
many TRBJ2-1 TRBV14 TRBD2 TGTGCCAGCAGCCTACTAGCGGGAGTGCGGAATGAGCAGTTCTTC CASSLLAGVRNEQFF
. TRBJ2-5 TRBV5-8 . TGTGCCAGCGGCCCTTTCGGGACGGCGGGGGAGACCCAGTACTTC CASGPFGTAGETQYF
few TRBJ2-1 TRBV6-1 TRBD2 TGTGCCAGCACCCCCCCCGGGACTAGCCGTAATGAGCAGTTCTTC CASTPPGTSRNEQFF
few TRBJ2-1 TRBV18 TRBD1 TGTGCCAGCTCACCCTCGGGACAGGCGGGAACCGATGAGCAGTTCTTC CASSPSGQAGTDEQFF
. TRBJ2-3 TRBV10-3 TRBD2 TGTGTCATCAAAGTGACAACAGCGGGAGGGCGCACAGATACGCAGTATTTT CVIKVTTAGGRTDTQYF
. TRBJ2-1 TRBV5-6 . TGTGCCAGCAGCTTTGGTGCGACGCCCTACAATGAGCAGTTCTTC CASSFGATPYNEQFF
many TRBJ1-2 TRBV12-3/TRBV12-4 . TGTGCCAGCAGTGTACGGGGCGACTATGGCTACACCTTC CASSVRGDYGYTF
. TRBJ1-2 TRBV7-2 . TGTGCCAGCAGCTTAAGCAGTTCTAACTATGGCTACACCTTC CASSLSSSNYGYTF
. TRBJ2-2 TRBV6-1 . TGTGCCAGCAGGAGGGGGGCGGACACCGGGGAGCTGTTTTTT CASRRGADTGELFF
many TRBJ2-3 TRBV7-8 TRBD2 TGTGCCAGCAGCCCGACTAGCACCTACCAGGCACCAGATACGCAGTATTTT CASSPTSTYQAPDTQYF
many TRBJ2-7 TRBV29-1 . TGCAGCGTCCTCAGGACACCAAGCTCCTACGAGCAGTACTTC CSVLRTPSSYEQYF
few TRBJ2-1 TRBV4-1 . TGCGCCAGCAGGCCAGGATCGCAGATTATTCATGAGCAGTTCTTC CASRPGSQIIHEQFF
many TRBJ1-5 TRBV2 . TGTGCCAGCAGTGATTGGGGAGTGGGCAATCAGCCCCAGCATTTT CASSDWGVGNQPQHF
few TRBJ1-5 TRBV7-8 TRBD1 TGTGCCAGCAGCTCTAGCGACAGGGGTAGCAATCAGCCCCAGCATTTT CASSSSDRGSNQPQHF
many TRBJ1-2 TRBV20-1 . TGCAGTGCTAGAGAGGACCGGAGGGGCTACACCTTC CSAREDRRGYTF
many TRBJ2-3 TRBV11-2 TRBD2 TGTGCCAGCAGCCCCGCCCGCGGGAGGGCCCCGGCAGATACGCAGTATTTT CASSPARGRAPADTQYF
many TRBJ1-1 TRBV20-1 . TGCAGTGCTAGCGGACAGTCGTGGAACACTGAAGCTTTCTTT CSASGQSWNTEAFF